Listed below are T cell receptor beta chains from one sample, sequenced in a study of beta chain features in type 1 diabetes. Libraries were prepared by immunoSEQ multiplex PCR; TCRdb keeps only in-frame clonotypes and omits some of them. The data show more than 350,000 clones, 9.5% to 12% seen once. The sample comprised naive CD4+ T cells from blood. The origin of the receptors is a woman aged 18-29 years in good health. Each CDR3 is given with its conserved first and last residue. Fields, in order: CDR3 protein, V gene.

CDR3aa: CASSEFPAGEATNEKLFF; v_gene: TRBV25-1
CDR3aa: CASRDHSRGSGNTIYF; v_gene: TRBV2
CDR3aa: CASSRDRDGWTQYF; v_gene: TRBV5-4
CDR3aa: CAGTLQETQYF; v_gene: TRBV2
CDR3aa: CASSYRQIQYF; v_gene: TRBV7-2
CDR3aa: CASSRRDTDTQYF; v_gene: TRBV7-2
CDR3aa: CSVDRQGLQETQYF; v_gene: TRBV29-1
CDR3aa: CASRRTGVTGELFF; v_gene: TRBV13
CDR3aa: CASTVTRFGETQYF; v_gene: TRBV28
CDR3aa: CASSIATGGSYNEQFF; v_gene: TRBV2
CDR3aa: CASSPAPGGAPDTQYF; v_gene: TRBV7-2
CDR3aa: CASSSRGNYGYTF; v_gene: TRBV7-2
CDR3aa: CASSWGLAGETQYF; v_gene: TRBV5-6
CDR3aa: CASSQVGTTKYNEQFF; v_gene: TRBV11-3
CDR3aa: CASSLAGTGGVYEQYF; v_gene: TRBV5-4
CDR3aa: CASSQGNGETQYF; v_gene: TRBV18
CDR3aa: CASSETSGNTIYF; v_gene: TRBV2
CDR3aa: CASSPRDTQYF; v_gene: TRBV7-8
CDR3aa: CASSLGGTSYEQYF; v_gene: TRBV7-2
CDR3aa: CSAKSLETQYF; v_gene: TRBV20-1
CDR3aa: CSVETGLASSYNEQFF; v_gene: TRBV29-1
CDR3aa: CASSSPGGRETQYF; v_gene: TRBV7-2
CDR3aa: CASSPRDSLTNEQFF; v_gene: TRBV7-9
CDR3aa: CASISRGREQYF; v_gene: TRBV27
CDR3aa: CSVPTGTLSGANVLTF; v_gene: TRBV29-1
CDR3aa: CASSLEVGADTQYF; v_gene: TRBV5-4
CDR3aa: CASSLVRGERHNEQFF; v_gene: TRBV5-1
CDR3aa: CASSQGATNEKLFF; v_gene: TRBV18
CDR3aa: CASSWTDREQYF; v_gene: TRBV7-9
CDR3aa: CASSQAPNTGELFF; v_gene: TRBV4-1
CDR3aa: CAWSGGNNQPQHF; v_gene: TRBV30
CDR3aa: CAARRGGIREQFF; v_gene: TRBV15
CDR3aa: CASSDPGSGANVLTF; v_gene: TRBV10-2
CDR3aa: CASSQDSLNEQFF; v_gene: TRBV14
CDR3aa: CASSSGVYNSPLHF; v_gene: TRBV7-9
CDR3aa: CSVGRARDQPQHF; v_gene: TRBV29-1
CDR3aa: CASSLRAGGYNEQFF; v_gene: TRBV7-2
CDR3aa: CASSLVHNEQFF; v_gene: TRBV5-4
CDR3aa: CASSLVGGANIQYF; v_gene: TRBV7-9
CDR3aa: CSATPHRTHTF; v_gene: TRBV20-1
CDR3aa: CSVLAGGQETQYF; v_gene: TRBV29-1
CDR3aa: CASTERGYEQYF; v_gene: TRBV13
CDR3aa: CASSFSSLGGDQPQHF; v_gene: TRBV5-6
CDR3aa: CASSLGRGSGANVLTF; v_gene: TRBV13
CDR3aa: CASRDRGHEQYF; v_gene: TRBV2
CDR3aa: CASSWGTEGYEKLFF; v_gene: TRBV5-4
CDR3aa: CASSEAGTGYRTQYF; v_gene: TRBV6-1
CDR3aa: CASSLVEGGYTF; v_gene: TRBV5-4
CDR3aa: CASSLQGAETQYF; v_gene: TRBV5-1
CDR3aa: CASSATSGGGINEQFF; v_gene: TRBV11-3